The 26 T cell receptor beta chains below come from one sample, sequenced in a study of blood T cell repertoires in COVID-19. Generated by immunoSEQ multiplex PCR, the TCRdb table keeps only in-frame clones and is missing some. In the table there are around 60,000 clones, 75% to 85% of which are singletons. What was sequenced was peripheral blood. The source is a woman aged 55-70 years with acute or convalescent COVID-19.

The rearrangement joins TRBV12-3 or TRBV12-4 to TRBJ2-2; D unresolved. V dropped 7 bases and J dropped 7 bases, with 7 bases sitting between them. The CDR3 sequence is 11 residues long. Here the CDR3 reads CASTSGGELFF. In nucleotides, the CDR3 is TGTGCCAGCACCTCCGGCGGGGAGCTGTTTTTT.

The V and J genes are TRBV6-6 and TRBJ1-1; D unresolved. Trimming shortened V by 2 bases and J by 5 bases, and 9 bases separated the two germline ends. This CDR3 is 13 amino acids long. Germline V gene data show CDR1 as MNHNY and CDR2 as SVGAGI (reference sequence). CDR3 region: CASSYAGQTEAFF. The CDR3 nucleotides are TGTGCCAGCAGTTACGCGGGCCAGACTGAAGCTTTCTTT.

The rearrangement links TRBV5-4 to TRBJ1-2, with D tentatively TRBD1 (5 bases). Trimming stripped 3 bases from V and 7 bases from J, with 16 bases between. Germline V gene lookup returns CDR1 SGHNT and CDR2 YYREEE (reference sequence). CDR3 length equals 14 residues. The CDR3 DNA reads as TGTGCCAGCAGCTCGAAGACAGAGCCGGCTGGCTACACCTTC. Protein: CASSSKTEPAGYTF.

V is TRBV4-1 and J is TRBJ1-2; perhaps TRBD1 as D (6 bases). V lost 2 bases and J 2 bases, leaving 18 bases between the germline ends. The CDR3 runs 17 residues. Germline V gives CDR1 MGHRA, CDR2 YSYEKL. The CDR3 DNA reads TGCGCCAGCAGCCAAAGCGTCCTAGCAGGGGACAACTATGGCTACACCTTC. It specifies CASSQSVLAGDNYGYTF.

The rearrangement uses TRBV10-3 and TRBJ2-5; a possible D gene is TRBD1 (5 bases). V lost 4 bases and J 4 bases, leaving 13 bases between the germline ends. Germline loops: CDR1 ENHRY, CDR2 SYGVKD. CDR3 length: 14 residues. The CDR3 region is CAISGAGALETQYF. The CDR3 nucleotides read TGTGCCATCAGTGGGGCTGGGGCCCTAGAGACCCAGTACTTC.

The chain links TRBV9 to TRBJ2-3; D is unclear. The CDR3 covers 16 residues. CDR1 and CDR2 (germline): SGDLS, YYNGEE. V shed 3 bases and J shed 4 bases, with 18 bases lying between them. The CDR3, as DNA: TGTGCCAGCAGCGAAGGCCCTTCCCACACAGCAGATACGCAGTATTTT. It specifies CASSEGPSHTADTQYF.

This chain connects TRBV5-1 to TRBJ2-1, with 8 bases that match TRBD1. Trimming at V came to 4 bases and at J to 7 bases, leaving 7 bases not matched to a gene. The germline V gene has CDR1 SGHRS and CDR2 YFSETQ. The CDR3 length is 14 residues. The CDR3 sequence is CASSPEQGVNEQFF. The DNA of the CDR3 is TGCGCCAGCAGCCCAGAACAGGGGGTGAATGAGCAGTTCTTC.

This chain connects TRBV7-9 to TRBJ2-2; D gene ambiguous. The CDR3 contains 14 residues. With 5 bases removed from V and 0 bases from J, the gap between germline ends came to 7 bases. The germline V gene encodes CDR1 SEHNR and CDR2 FQNEAQ (reference sequence). DNA of the CDR3: TGTGCCAGCAGCCTTGACTCGAACACCGGGGAGCTGTTTTTT. Its translation: CASSLDSNTGELFF. Full variable domain (rest looked up from reference TRBV7-9 and TRBJ2-2): DTGVSQNPRHKITKRGQNVTFRCDPISEHNRLYWYRQTLGQGPEFLTYFQNEAQLEKSRLLSDRFSAERPKGSFSTLEIQRTEQGDSAMYLCASSLDSNTGELFFGEGSRLTVL.

V usage is TRBV5-6 and J usage is TRBJ1-2; possible D gene TRBD1, 6 bases. Trimming took 0 bases from V and 2 from J, leaving 8 bases between them. CDR3 size: 14 residues. CDR1 and CDR2 (germline): SGHDT, YYEEEE. The CDR3 DNA reads TGTGCCAGCAGCTTGGACAGGGAGAACTATGGCTACACCTTC. It is translated as CASSLDRENYGYTF. Full variable domain (remainder filled in from reference TRBV5-6 and TRBJ1-2): DAGVTQSPTHLIKTRGQQVTLRCSPKSGHDTVSWYQQALGQGPQFIFQYYEEEERQRGNFPDRFSGHQFPNYSSELNVNALLLGDSALYLCASSLDRENYGYTFGSGTRLTVV.

The chain uses TRBV3-1 (or the pseudogene TRBV3-2) and TRBJ1-4; D is unclear. Per the germline V gene, CDR1 is LGHDT and CDR2 is YNNKEL (reference sequence). This CDR3 comprises 15 residues. V was pared by 1 base and J by 7 bases, with 13 bases between. This chain's CDR3 is CASSQGFLGREKLFF. The CDR3 DNA reads as TGTGCCAGCAGCCAAGGGTTCCTTGGCCGTGAAAAACTGTTTTTT.

The V and J genes are TRBV7-9 and TRBJ2-2; 8 nucleotides align to TRBD1. Germline CDR1 SEHNR, CDR2 FQNEAQ (reference sequence). The CDR3 has 15 amino acids. V gave up 2 bases and J gave up 6 bases; unmatched junction bases: 5. The CDR3 loop is CASSLLQGGAGELFF. CDR3 DNA: TGTGCCAGCAGCTTACTACAGGGGGGTGCCGGGGAGCTGTTTTTT. Combining the CDR3 with reference TRBV7-9 and TRBJ2-2 gives the whole variable domain DTGVSQNPRHKITKRGQNVTFRCDPISEHNRLYWYRQTLGQGPEFLTYFQNEAQLEKSRLLSDRFSAERPKGSFSTLEIQRTEQGDSAMYLCASSLLQGGAGELFFGEGSRLTVL.

V is TRBV3-1 (or the pseudogene TRBV3-2) and J is TRBJ1-5; 8 bases are a match to TRBD1. In germline, CDR1 is LGHDT, CDR2 YNNKEL (reference sequence). This CDR3 region has 15 residues. V lost 1 base and J lost 5; bases outside the gene matches: 4. CDR3 nucleotide sequence: TGTGCCAGCAGCCAAGTTCAGGGGGCGGATCAGCCCCAGCATTTT. It yields the protein CASSQVQGADQPQHF.

This chain joins TRBV11-2 and TRBJ2-3; 12 bases match TRBD2. CDR1 is SGHAT, CDR2 FQNNGV, per germline. The V and J ends lost 2 bases and 4 bases, in that order; junction bases with no gene match: 4. The CDR3 consists of 16 residues. CDR3 sequence (DNA): TGTGCCAGCAGCTTATCGACTAGCGGGGGTGCAGATACGCAGTATTTT. This codes for CASSLSTSGGADTQYF.

The gene calls are TRBV4-2 and TRBJ2-4, with 9 bases identical to TRBD2. Germline CDR1 and CDR2: LGHNA and YNFKEQ. The CDR3 runs 15 residues. After removal of 1 base from V and 5 bases from J, the junction contained 3 bases not matched to a gene. DNA of the CDR3: TGTGCCAGCAGCCAAGTGGCGGGGGGGCAAAACATTCAGTACTTC. Protein: CASSQVAGGQNIQYF.

The sample holds one count of this clone. The rearrangement uses TRBV4-1 and TRBJ2-1; D unresolved. The V and J ends lost 0 bases and 1 base respectively, with 10 bases between them. Germline V gene sequence: CDR1 MGHRA, CDR2 YSYEKL. The CDR3 sequence is 16 residues long. In nucleotides, the CDR3 is TGCGCCAGCAGCCAAGATCCCAGTCCATCCTACAATGAGCAGTTCTTC. Translated: CASSQDPSPSYNEQFF.

The J gene is TRBJ2-1, the V gene TRBV2, with D possibly matching TRBD2 (7 bases). Trimming shortened V by 6 bases and J by 6 bases, and 12 bases separated the two germline ends. The CDR3 totals 13 residues. The germline gives CDR1 SNHLY, CDR2 FYNNEI. The DNA of the CDR3 is TGTGCCAGCAGGGCAGGGGAGGGCAATGAGCAGTTCTTC. As protein: CASRAGEGNEQFF.

The chain joins TRBV6-4 to TRBJ2-3, with 7 nucleotides matching TRBD2. The trim removed 4 bases at V and 3 bases at J, leaving 4 bases unmatched. The CDR3 covers 14 residues. Looked up from germline, CDR1 is MRHNA and CDR2 is SNTAGT. CDR3 in amino acids: CASSGGGFTDTQYF. CDR3 DNA sequence: TGTGCCAGCAGTGGGGGGGGGTTTACAGATACGCAGTATTTT.

V is TRBV29-1 and J is TRBJ2-5; 8 nucleotides match TRBD1. After removal of 4 bases from V and 5 bases from J, the junction contained 9 bases not matched to a gene. CDR1 and CDR2 from the germline V gene are SQVTM and ANQGSEA. The CDR3 has 14 amino acids. CDR3 in DNA: TGCAGCGTTGTAGGGCAGGGGGCGGCGGAGACCCAGTACTTC. Protein: CSVVGQGAAETQYF.

This chain uses TRBV18 with TRBJ1-5, with 7 bases lining up with TRBD1. The germline V gene has CDR1 KGHSH and CDR2 LQKENI. This CDR3 is built from 15 residues. V dropped 8 bases and J dropped 5; count of bases not matched to a gene: 12. The CDR3 sequence: CASTQQGRDDQPQHF. In DNA, the CDR3 is TGTGCCAGCACCCAACAGGGGCGCGATGATCAGCCCCAGCATTTT.

The chain couples TRBV6-5 to TRBJ2-1; TRBD2 matches at 11 bases. Per the germline V gene, CDR1 is MNHEY and CDR2 is SVGAGI. The CDR3 covers 14 residues. Germline trimming cut 6 bases from V and 7 bases from J; bases unmatched to any gene: 5. CDR3 protein: CASRLAGVRNEQFF. The CDR3 DNA reads as TGTGCCAGCAGACTAGCGGGGGTAAGGAATGAGCAGTTCTTC.

The chain recombines TRBV3-1 (or the pseudogene TRBV3-2) with TRBJ1-1; 11 positions match TRBD1. The CDR3 runs 13 residues. Per the germline V gene, CDR1 is LGHDT and CDR2 is YNNKEL (reference sequence). The trim removed 5 bases at V and 7 bases at J, leaving 3 bases unmatched. CDR3 in amino acids: CASSYGTGGEAFF. CDR3 coding DNA: TGTGCCAGCAGCTACGGGACAGGGGGTGAAGCTTTCTTT.

This chain connects TRBV19 to TRBJ2-3; 7 nucleotides line up with TRBD2. Germline CDR1 reads LNHDA; CDR2 reads SQIVND (reference sequence). The CDR3 length is 16 residues. The V gene end was trimmed by 7 bases and the J gene end by 3 bases; junction bases not matched to a gene: 13. CDR3 bases: TGTGCCAGTAACCGCTGGCGGGGGTCAGGAACAGATACGCAGTATTTT. Its translation: CASNRWRGSGTDTQYF. Using reference TRBV19 and TRBJ2-3 for the parts outside the CDR3, the full variable domain is DGGITQSPKYLFRKEGQNVTLSCEQNLNHDAMYWYRQDPGQGLRLIYYSQIVNDFQKGDIAEGYSVSREKKESFPLTVTSAQKNPTAFYLCASNRWRGSGTDTQYFGPGTRLTVL.

The V call is TRBV6-5, the J call TRBJ2-1; TRBD2 matches 10 bases. CDR3 length: 15 amino acids. Germline V lookup: CDR1 MNHEY, CDR2 SVGAGI. After removal of 2 bases from V and 7 bases from J, the junction contained 5 bases not matched to a gene. The CDR3 region is CASSYEAGGMNEQFF. CDR3 bases: TGTGCCAGCAGTTACGAAGCGGGGGGGATGAATGAGCAGTTCTTC.

This rearrangement joins TRBV3-1 (or the pseudogene TRBV3-2) to TRBJ2-7; 7 bases are a match to TRBD2. Germline CDR1 is LGHDT and CDR2 is YNNKEL (reference sequence). V gave up 1 base and J gave up 5 bases; unmatched junction bases: 5. This CDR3 comprises 14 residues. The CDR3 reads CASSQARRGNEQYF. The DNA of the CDR3 is TGTGCCAGCAGCCAAGCTAGGCGGGGGAACGAGCAGTACTTC.

The gene calls are TRBV11-2 and TRBJ1-2; TRBD1 aligns across 8 bases. Germline assignment: CDR1 SGHAT and CDR2 FQNNGV. Germline trimming cut 10 bases from V and 8 bases from J; bases unmatched to any gene: 12. This CDR3 has 13 residues. CDR3: CATRQGRSGGYTF. DNA of the CDR3: TGTGCCACCCGACAGGGGAGATCGGGAGGCTACACCTTC.

The rearrangement links TRBV2 to TRBJ2-4; 8 bases map to TRBD1. The germline CDR1 and CDR2 sequences are SNHLY and FYNNEI. This CDR3 has 12 amino acids. V was clipped by 8 bases and J by 9 bases; unmatched bases: 6. Written as DNA, the CDR3 is TGTGCCAGCGGACAGGGTGTCGGCATTCAGTACTTC. Encoded protein: CASGQGVGIQYF.